A selection of T cell receptor beta chains follows, all from one sample in a study of blood T cell repertoires in COVID-19. Sequenced by immunoSEQ multiplex PCR; TCRdb stores in-frame clones only, minus some. The table has roughly 250,000 clones, around nine tenths seen once; the top ten hold approximately 9%. Sequences were obtained from PBMCs or T cells enriched from blood (not recorded which). These receptors all stem from a man in his forties who had recovered from COVID-19. CDR3s include the opening cysteine and the closing phenylalanine or tryptophan. A D gene is named only where the DNA matches it firmly.

j_gene | v_gene | d_gene | CDR3aa | CDR3nt
TRBJ1-3 | TRBV3-1/TRBV3-2 | TRBD1 | CASSQGTGVLGDTIYF | TGTGCCAGCAGCCAAGGGACAGGGGTTTTAGGAGACACCATATATTTT
TRBJ2-7 | TRBV11-2 | TRBD1 | CASSFRDRETYEQYF | TGTGCCAGCAGCTTCCGGGACAGGGAGACCTACGAGCAGTACTTC
TRBJ1-5 | TRBV5-8 | . | CASSLAGFRGNQPQHF | TGTGCCAGCAGCTTGGCCGGTTTCAGGGGCAATCAGCCCCAGCATTTT
TRBJ1-6 | TRBV7-2 | . | CASSSAGGRRDSPLHF | TGTGCCAGCAGCTCGGCCGGGGGGCGGAGGGATTCACCCCTCCACTTT
TRBJ1-4 | TRBV10-3 | . | CAISSPIPGEKLFF | TGTGCCATCAGTAGTCCCATACCGGGAGAAAAACTGTTTTTT
TRBJ1-1 | TRBV7-3 | . | CASSFAANTEAFF | TGTGCCAGCAGCTTCGCGGCGAACACTGAAGCTTTCTTT
TRBJ2-2 | TRBV4-1 | . | CASSPPGVASGEPNTGELFF | TGCGCCAGCAGTCCGCCGGGGGTCGCAAGCGGAGAACCGAACACCGGGGAGCTGTTTTTT
TRBJ2-2 | TRBV5-8 | . | CASSFGTLTGELFF | TGTGCCAGCAGCTTCGGGACTCTCACCGGGGAGCTGTTTTTT
TRBJ1-6 | TRBV6-5 | TRBD1 | CASSYSVGTGRSPLHF | TGTGCCAGCAGTTACTCGGTTGGGACAGGGCGTTCACCCCTCCACTTT
TRBJ2-4 | TRBV4-3 | . | CASSQESGFQRNIQYF | TGCGCCAGCAGCCAGGAGTCCGGGTTCCAGCGTAACATTCAGTACTTC
TRBJ2-2 | TRBV5-8 | . | CASSLGVPTNTGELFF | TGTGCCAGCAGCTTGGGCGTCCCCACGAACACCGGGGAGCTGTTTTTT
TRBJ1-1 | TRBV7-2 | . | CASSLQAGETEAFF | TGTGCCAGCAGCCTCCAGGCGGGGGAGACTGAAGCTTTCTTT
TRBJ1-2 | TRBV7-2 | . | CASSLSTGMKIGYTF | TGTGCCAGCAGCTTAAGCACAGGGATGAAGATAGGCTACACCTTC
TRBJ2-7 | TRBV11-3 | . | CASSQGRVAGGTDEQYF | TGTGCCAGCAGCCAAGGGAGGGTGGCAGGGGGCACAGACGAGCAGTACTTC
TRBJ1-4 | TRBV7-9 | TRBD1 | CASSLRGRGATNEKLFF | TGTGCCAGCAGCCTCAGGGGGCGGGGCGCAACTAATGAAAAACTGTTTTTT
TRBJ2-3 | TRBV10-3 | . | CATGGSTDTQYF | TGTGCCACCGGCGGGAGCACAGATACGCAGTATTTT
TRBJ2-7 | TRBV6-5 | . | CAIKFETGSYEQYF | TGTGCCATCAAATTCGAAACAGGGTCCTACGAGCAGTACTTC
TRBJ1-2 | TRBV4-2 | . | CASSQVQGDYGYTF | TGTGCCAGCAGCCAAGTGCAGGGTGACTATGGCTACACCTTC
TRBJ2-5 | TRBV24-1 | . | CATSDLGRGRQQETQYF | TGTGCCACCAGTGATTTAGGAAGGGGCCGACAGCAAGAGACCCAGTACTTC
TRBJ1-1 | TRBV2 | . | CASSVEGNTEAFF | TGTGCCAGCAGTGTGGAGGGAAACACTGAAGCTTTCTTT
TRBJ1-6 | TRBV21-1 | . | CASSKELRVWTVGSANSPLHF | TGTGCCAGCAGCAAGGAGCTTAGGGTTTGGACAGTTGGGAGTGCTAATTCACCCCTCCACTTT
TRBJ1-3 | TRBV2 | . | CASSVGSSGNTIYF | TGTGCCAGCAGTGTAGGGAGCTCTGGAAACACCATATATTTT
TRBJ2-3 | TRBV10-3 | TRBD2 | CAISPGLAGGTDTQYF | TGTGCCATCAGTCCGGGACTAGCGGGGGGCACAGATACGCAGTATTTT
TRBJ1-1 | TRBV18 | TRBD1 | CASSRTGVGTEAFF | TGTGCCAGCTCCCGAACAGGGGTGGGCACTGAAGCTTTCTTT
TRBJ1-1 | TRBV7-9 | TRBD1 | CASSLQGAQILAFF | TGTGCCAGCAGCTTACAGGGGGCGCAAATACTGGCTTTCTTT